The clone carrying this T cell receptor (beta chain) was recorded only once. These data are taken from a study of blood T cell repertoires in COVID-19. Per germline, CDR1 ENHRY and CDR2 SYGVKD. CDR3 length equals 12 residues. The ends lost 10 bases at V and 11 bases at J; junction bases unmatched: 7. The assay was immunoSEQ multiplex PCR, and TCRdb's table has in-frame clones only and misses some. The sample consists of 390,000 or so clones, around 87% of them appearing once. The chain joins TRBV10-3 to TRBJ2-7, with TRBD2 identical over 14 bases. The source of this sequence is a man aged 18 to 35 with active or convalescent COVID-19. The sequenced sample was peripheral blood. The DNA for the CDR3 is TGTGCCACCTCGGGACTAGCGGGAGATGAGTACTTC. Translated: CATSGLAGDEYF.